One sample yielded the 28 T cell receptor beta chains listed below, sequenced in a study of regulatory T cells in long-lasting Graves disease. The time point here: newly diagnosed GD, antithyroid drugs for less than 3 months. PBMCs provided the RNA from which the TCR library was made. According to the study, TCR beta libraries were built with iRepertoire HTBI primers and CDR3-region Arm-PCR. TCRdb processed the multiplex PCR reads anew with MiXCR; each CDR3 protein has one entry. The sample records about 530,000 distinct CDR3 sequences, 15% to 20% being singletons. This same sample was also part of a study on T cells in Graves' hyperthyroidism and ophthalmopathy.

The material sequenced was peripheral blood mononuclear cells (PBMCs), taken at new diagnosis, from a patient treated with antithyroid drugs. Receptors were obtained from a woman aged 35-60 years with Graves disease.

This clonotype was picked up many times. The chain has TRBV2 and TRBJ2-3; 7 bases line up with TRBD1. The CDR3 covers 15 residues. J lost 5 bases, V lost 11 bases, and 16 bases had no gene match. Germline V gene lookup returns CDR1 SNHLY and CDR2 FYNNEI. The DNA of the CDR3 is TGTGCCGCCGGCATCCGACAGGGATCAGGAGATACGCAGTATTTT. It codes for CAAGIRQGSGDTQYF. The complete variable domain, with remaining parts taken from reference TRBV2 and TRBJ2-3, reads EPEVTQTPSHQVTQMGQEVILRCVPISNHLYFYWYRQILGQKVEFLVSFYNNEISEKSEIFDDQFSVERPDGSNFTLKIRSTKLEDSAMYFCAAGIRQGSGDTQYFGPGTRLTVL.

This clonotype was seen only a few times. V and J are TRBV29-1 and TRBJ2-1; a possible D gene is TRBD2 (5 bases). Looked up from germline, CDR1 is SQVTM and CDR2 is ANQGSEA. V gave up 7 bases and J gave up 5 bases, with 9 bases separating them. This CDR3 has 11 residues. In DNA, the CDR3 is TGCAGCGGAGGGTCCCACAATGAGCAGTTCTTC. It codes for CSGGSHNEQFF.

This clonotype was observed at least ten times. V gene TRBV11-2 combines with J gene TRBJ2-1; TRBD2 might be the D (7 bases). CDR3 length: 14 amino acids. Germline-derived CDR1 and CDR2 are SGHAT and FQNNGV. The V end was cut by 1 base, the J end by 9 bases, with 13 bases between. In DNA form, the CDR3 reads TGTGCCAGCAGCTTAGGAGTTAGGGGGGGTGAGCAGTTCTTC. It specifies CASSLGVRGGEQFF.

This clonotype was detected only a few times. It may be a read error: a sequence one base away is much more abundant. The CDR3 is CASSRALAGTQYF. The DNA of the CDR3 is TGTGCCAGCAGCCGAGCACTAGCGGGGACCCAGTACTTC. The chain has TRBV3-1 and TRBJ2-5, with TRBD2 matching over 9 bases. J was trimmed by 7 bases and V by 4 bases; bases with no gene match: 4. The CDR3 has 13 amino acids. CDR1 LGHDT and CDR2 YNNKEL come from the germline V gene (reference sequence).

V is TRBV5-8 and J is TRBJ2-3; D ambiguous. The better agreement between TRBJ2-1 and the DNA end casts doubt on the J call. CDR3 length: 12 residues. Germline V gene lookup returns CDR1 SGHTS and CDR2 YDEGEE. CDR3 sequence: CASSLIAVEQFF. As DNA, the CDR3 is TGTGCCAGCAGCTTGATAGCCGTTGAGCAGTTCTTC.

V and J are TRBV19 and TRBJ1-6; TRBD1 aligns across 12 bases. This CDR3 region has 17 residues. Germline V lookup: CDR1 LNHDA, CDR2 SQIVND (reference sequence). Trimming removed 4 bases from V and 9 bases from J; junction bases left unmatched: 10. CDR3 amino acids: CASSTSGTGGRSSPLHF. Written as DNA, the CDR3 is TGTGCCAGTAGTACCTCCGGGACAGGGGGCCGGAGTTCACCCCTCCACTTT.

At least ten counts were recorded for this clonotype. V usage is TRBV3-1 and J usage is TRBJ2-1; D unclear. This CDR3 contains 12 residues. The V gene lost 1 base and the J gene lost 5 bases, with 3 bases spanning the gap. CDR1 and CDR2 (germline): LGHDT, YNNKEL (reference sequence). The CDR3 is CASSQVHNEQFF. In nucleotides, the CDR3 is TGTGCCAGCAGCCAAGTACACAATGAGCAGTTCTTC.

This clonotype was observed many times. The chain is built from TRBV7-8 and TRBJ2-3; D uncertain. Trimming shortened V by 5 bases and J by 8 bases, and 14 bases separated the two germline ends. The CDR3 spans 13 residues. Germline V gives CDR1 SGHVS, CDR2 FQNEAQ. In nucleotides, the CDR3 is TGTGCCAGCAGCCCCCCCCCACCAGCTACGCAGTATTTT. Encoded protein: CASSPPPPATQYF.

The CDR3 sequence: CASSLGQVASYTF. CDR3 nucleotide sequence: TGCGCCAGCAGCTTGGGACAGGTCGCTAGCTACACCTTC. The chain links TRBV5-1 to TRBJ1-2; possible D gene TRBD1, 6 bases. Germline CDR1 SGHRS, CDR2 YFSETQ. Trimming left V 0 bases short and J 9 bases short, with 12 bases between. The length of the CDR3 is 13 residues.

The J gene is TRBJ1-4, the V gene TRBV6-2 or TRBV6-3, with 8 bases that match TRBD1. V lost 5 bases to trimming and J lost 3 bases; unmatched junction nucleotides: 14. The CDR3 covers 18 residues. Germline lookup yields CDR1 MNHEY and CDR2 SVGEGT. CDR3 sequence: CASSESYTLDRANEKLFF. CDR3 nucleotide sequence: TGTGCCAGCAGTGAATCCTACACCCTGGACAGGGCTAATGAAAAACTGTTTTTT.

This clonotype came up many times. CDR3 nucleotide sequence: TGTGCCAGCAGCTTACGACTGGGAGGGGACAACACGCAGTATTTT. Protein sequence: CASSLRLGGDNTQYF. This chain uses TRBV7-9 with TRBJ2-3; weak D call: TRBD2 (7 bases). The CDR3 totals 15 residues. The germline V gene encodes CDR1 SEHNR and CDR2 FQNEAQ (reference sequence). V was shortened by 2 bases and J by 9 bases, with 18 bases between the two germline ends.

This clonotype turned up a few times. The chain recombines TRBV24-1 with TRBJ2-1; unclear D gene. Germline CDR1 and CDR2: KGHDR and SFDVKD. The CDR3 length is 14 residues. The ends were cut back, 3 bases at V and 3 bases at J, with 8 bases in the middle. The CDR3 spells CATSDLTGYNEQFF. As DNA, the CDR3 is TGTGCCACCAGTGATCTAACGGGCTACAATGAGCAGTTCTTC.

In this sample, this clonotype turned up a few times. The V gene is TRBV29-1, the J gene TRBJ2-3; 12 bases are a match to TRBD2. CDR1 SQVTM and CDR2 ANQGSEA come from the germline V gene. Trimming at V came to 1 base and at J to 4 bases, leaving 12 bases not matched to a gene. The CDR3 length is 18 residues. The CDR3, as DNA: TGCAGCGTTGAAGGAGGTCTAGCGGGGGGGGAGCTCTCAGATACGCAGTATTTT. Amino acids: CSVEGGLAGGELSDTQYF.

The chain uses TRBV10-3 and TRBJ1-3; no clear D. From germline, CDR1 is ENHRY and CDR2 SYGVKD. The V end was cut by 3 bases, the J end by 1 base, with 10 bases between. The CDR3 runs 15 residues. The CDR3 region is CAISDPRVSGNTIYF. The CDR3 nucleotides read TGTGCCATCAGTGACCCGCGGGTATCTGGAAACACCATATATTTT.

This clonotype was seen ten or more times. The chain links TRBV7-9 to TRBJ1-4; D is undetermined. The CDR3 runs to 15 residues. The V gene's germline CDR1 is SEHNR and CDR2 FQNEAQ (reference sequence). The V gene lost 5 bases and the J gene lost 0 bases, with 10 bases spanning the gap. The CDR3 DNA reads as TGTGCCAGCAGCCCGTGGGGAGCAACTAATGAAAAACTGTTTTTT. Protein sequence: CASSPWGATNEKLFF.

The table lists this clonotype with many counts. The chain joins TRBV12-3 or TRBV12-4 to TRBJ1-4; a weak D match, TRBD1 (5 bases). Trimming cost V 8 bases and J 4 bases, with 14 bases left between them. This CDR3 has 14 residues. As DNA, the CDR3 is TGTGCCAGCTCCCACTGGGGGGGTAATGAAAAACTGTTTTTT. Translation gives CASSHWGGNEKLFF.

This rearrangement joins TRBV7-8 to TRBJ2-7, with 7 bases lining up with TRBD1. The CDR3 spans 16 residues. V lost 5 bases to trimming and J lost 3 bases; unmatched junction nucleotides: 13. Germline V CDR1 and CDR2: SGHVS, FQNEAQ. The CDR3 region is CASSAHDGQANYEQYF. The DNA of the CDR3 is TGTGCCAGCAGCGCCCATGATGGACAGGCCAACTACGAGCAGTACTTC. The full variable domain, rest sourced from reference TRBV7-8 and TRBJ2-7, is GAGVSQSPRYKVAKRGQDVALRCDPISGHVSLFWYQQALGQGPEFLTYFQNEAQLDKSGLPSDRFFAERPEGSVSTLKIQRTQQEDSAVYLCASSAHDGQANYEQYFGPGTRLTVT.

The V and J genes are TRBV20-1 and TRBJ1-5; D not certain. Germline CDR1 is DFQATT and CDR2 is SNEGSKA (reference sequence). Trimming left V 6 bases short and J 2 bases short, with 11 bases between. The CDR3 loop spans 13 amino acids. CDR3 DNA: TGCAGTGCCTATGCCGAAGGCAATCAGCCCCAGCATTTT. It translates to CSAYAEGNQPQHF.

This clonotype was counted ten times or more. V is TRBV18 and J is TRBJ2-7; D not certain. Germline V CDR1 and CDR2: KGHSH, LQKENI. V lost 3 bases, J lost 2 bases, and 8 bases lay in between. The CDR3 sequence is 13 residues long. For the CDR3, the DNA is TGTGCCAGCTCACCCGTGGTCCCCTACGAGCAGTACTTC. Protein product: CASSPVVPYEQYF.

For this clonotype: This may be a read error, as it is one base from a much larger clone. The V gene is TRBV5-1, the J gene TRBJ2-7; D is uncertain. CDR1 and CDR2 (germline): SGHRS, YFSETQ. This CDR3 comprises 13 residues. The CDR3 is CASSLPLSHEQYF. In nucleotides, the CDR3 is TGTGCCAGCAGCTTACCCCTTTCCCACGAGCAGTACTTC.

DNA of the CDR3: TGTGCCAGCAGCTCAATGGGGGCCCTTGAAGCTTTCTTT. Translated, it gives CASSSMGALEAFF. J is TRBJ1-1 and V is TRBV11-2; a possible D gene is TRBD1 (6 bases). V shed 4 bases and J shed 7 bases, with 13 bases lying between them. The CDR3 runs 13 residues. The germline gives CDR1 SGHAT, CDR2 FQNNGV.

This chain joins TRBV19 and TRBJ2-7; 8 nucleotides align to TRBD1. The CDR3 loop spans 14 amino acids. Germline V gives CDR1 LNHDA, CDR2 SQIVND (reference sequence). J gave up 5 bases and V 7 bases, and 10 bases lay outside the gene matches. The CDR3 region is CASTDRQGRNEQYF. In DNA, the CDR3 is TGTGCCAGTACCGACCGACAGGGGAGGAACGAGCAGTACTTC.

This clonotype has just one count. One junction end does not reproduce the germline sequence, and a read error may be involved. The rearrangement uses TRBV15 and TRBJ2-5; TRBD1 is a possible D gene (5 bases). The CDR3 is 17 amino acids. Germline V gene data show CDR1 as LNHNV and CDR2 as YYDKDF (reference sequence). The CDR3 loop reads CATSREVPGHPQETRYF. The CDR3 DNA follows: TGTGCCACCAGCAGAGAAGTACCAGGACACCCACAAGAGACCCGGTACTTC. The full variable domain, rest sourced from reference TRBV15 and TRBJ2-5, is DAMVIQNPRYQVTQFGKPVTLSCSQTLNHNVMYWYQQKSSQAPKLLFHYYDKDFNNEADTPDNFQSRRPNTSFCFLDIRSPGLGDTAMYLCATSREVPGHPQETRYFGPGTRLLVL.

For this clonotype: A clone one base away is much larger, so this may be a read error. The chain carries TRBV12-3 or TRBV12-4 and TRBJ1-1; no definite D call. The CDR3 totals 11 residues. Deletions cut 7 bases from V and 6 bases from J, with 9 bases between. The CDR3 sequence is CASTGFAEAFF. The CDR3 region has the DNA TGTGCCAGCACCGGGTTTGCTGAAGCTTTCTTT.

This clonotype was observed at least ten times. The chain's CDR3 is CASRDHSGSGNTIYF. The CDR3 DNA is TGTGCCAGCAGGGACCACAGTGGCTCTGGAAACACCATATATTTT. This chain connects TRBV2 to TRBJ1-3; D is uncertain. In germline, CDR1 is SNHLY, CDR2 FYNNEI. V was clipped by 6 bases and J by 0 bases, with 12 bases between them. The CDR3 has 15 residues.

Written as DNA, the CDR3 is TGCGCCAGCAGTGCCGGGTTGAGCGGGGAGCTGTTTTTT. Residues: CASSAGLSGELFF. The chain couples TRBV10-1 to TRBJ2-2; D not resolved. V shed 4 bases and J shed 7 bases, with 10 bases lying between them. CDR1 WNHNN and CDR2 SYGVQD come from the germline V gene (reference sequence). This CDR3 contains 13 residues.

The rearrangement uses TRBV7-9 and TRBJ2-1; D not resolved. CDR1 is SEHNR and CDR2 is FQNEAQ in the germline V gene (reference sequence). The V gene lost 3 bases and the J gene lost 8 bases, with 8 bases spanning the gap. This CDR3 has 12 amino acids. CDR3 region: CASSFSLDEQFF. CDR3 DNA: TGTGCCAGCAGCTTCAGTCTCGATGAGCAGTTCTTC.

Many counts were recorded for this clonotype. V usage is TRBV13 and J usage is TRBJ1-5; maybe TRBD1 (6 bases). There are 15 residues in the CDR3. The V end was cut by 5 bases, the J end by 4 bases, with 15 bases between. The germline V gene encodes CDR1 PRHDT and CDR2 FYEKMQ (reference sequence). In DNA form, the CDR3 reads TGTGCCAGCAGCCAACAGGGACATGGGAATCAGCCCCAGCATTTT. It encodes CASSQQGHGNQPQHF.